These 18 T cell receptor beta chains were sequenced from one sample in a study of T cell responses to AZD1222 COVID-19 vaccine. Data came from immunoSEQ multiplex PCR; TCRdb stores just in-frame clones and leaves some out. Of 100,000 to 150,000 clones listed, more than 80% were seen once; the top ten hold approximately 4.7%. Sequencing used peripheral blood, obtained 28 days after the second AZD1222 dose. These receptors all stem from an adult who received the AZD1222 COVID-19 vaccine.

The V gene is TRBV4-3, the J gene TRBJ2-3, with D maybe TRBD2 (6 bases). Trimming shortened V by 5 bases and J by 6 bases, and 21 bases separated the two germline ends. The CDR3 loop spans 16 amino acids. Germline V CDR1 and CDR2: LGHNA, YSLEER. The CDR3 is CASSNQGGTRSDTQYF. The CDR3 DNA reads TGCGCCAGCAGCAACCAAGGCGGGACCCGGTCGGATACGCAGTATTTT.

The rearrangement links TRBV5-6 to TRBJ2-1, with TRBD1 matching 9 bases. With 2 bases clipped from V and 0 bases from J, the junction kept 9 bases outside the gene matches. The germline CDR1 and CDR2 sequences are SGHDT and YYEEEE. The CDR3 runs to 18 residues. As DNA, the CDR3 is TGTGCCAGCAGCTTCCCGGACAGGGGCCCGCACTCCTACAATGAGCAGTTCTTC. Its translation: CASSFPDRGPHSYNEQFF.

This clone showed up just a few times. The rearrangement joins TRBV29-1 to TRBJ1-5, with 10 positions matching TRBD1. CDR1 is SQVTM and CDR2 is ANQGSEA in the germline V gene. J was trimmed by 6 bases and V by 7 bases; bases with no gene match: 6. This CDR3 has 13 amino acids. CDR3 protein: CSATGGKSQPQHF. The CDR3 nucleotides read TGCAGCGCGACAGGGGGCAAGAGTCAGCCCCAGCATTTT.

V is TRBV6-1 and J is TRBJ1-1, with D perhaps TRBD1 (5 bases). The CDR3 totals 13 residues. The germline gives CDR1 MNHNS, CDR2 SASEGT. Trimming removed 5 bases at V and 2 bases at J, with 9 bases between. CDR3 DNA: TGTGCCAGCAGTCGTCAGGGAAACACTGAAGCTTTCTTT. The encoded protein is CASSRQGNTEAFF.

The V and J genes are TRBV7-6 and TRBJ2-3, with TRBD2 matching 7 bases. The germline V gene has CDR1 SGHVS and CDR2 FNYEAQ. V lost 0 bases, J lost 2 bases, and 5 bases stayed unmatched. CDR3 length: 16 residues. CDR3 coding DNA: TGTGCCAGCAGCTTAGCGCCGGGGGGAAACACAGATACGCAGTATTTT. It translates to CASSLAPGGNTDTQYF.

The gene calls are TRBV6-1 and TRBJ2-7; no clear D gene. The germline V gene encodes CDR1 MNHNS and CDR2 SASEGT. The V and J ends lost 3 bases and 0 bases respectively, with 3 bases between them. CDR3 length equals 12 residues. The DNA for the CDR3 is TGTGCCAGCAGTGACAACTCCTACGAGCAGTACTTC. Its protein product is CASSDNSYEQYF.

The rearrangement joins TRBV28 to TRBJ2-7, with 9 bases identical to TRBD1. After removal of 5 bases from V and 3 bases from J, the junction contained 20 bases not matched to a gene. The V gene's germline CDR1 is MDHEN and CDR2 SYDVKM. The CDR3 runs 19 residues. CDR3: CASSPTGGAAGILDYEQYF. CDR3 nucleotide sequence: TGTGCCAGCAGTCCTACAGGGGGCGCAGCTGGAATACTGGACTACGAGCAGTACTTC.

J is TRBJ2-5 and V is TRBV28; 11 bases align to TRBD2. The CDR3 extends over 16 amino acids. Germline CDR1 MDHEN, CDR2 SYDVKM. The junction had 3 bases not matched to a gene; V was cut back by 1 base and J by 2 bases. The chain's CDR3 is CASSLSPSGGQETQYF. In DNA, the CDR3 is TGTGCCAGCAGTTTATCCCCTAGCGGGGGGCAAGAGACCCAGTACTTC.

The CDR3 region is CASLTDNYGYTF. For the CDR3, the DNA is TGTGCCAGCCTCACCGATAACTATGGCTACACCTTC. This rearrangement joins TRBV6-5 to TRBJ1-2; D call uncertain. This CDR3 region has 12 residues. Germline assignment: CDR1 MNHEY and CDR2 SVGAGI. V dropped 8 bases and J dropped 1 base, with 8 bases sitting between them.

The chain uses TRBV7-6 and TRBJ1-4, with 8 bases lining up with TRBD1. Germline loops: CDR1 SGHVS, CDR2 FNYEAQ. The V segment lost 5 bases and the J segment 4 bases; nucleotides outside the gene matches: 6. This CDR3 has 15 amino acids. The CDR3 nucleotides read TGTGCCAGCAGCCCCTGGACAGGGAATAATGAAAAACTGTTTTTT. Its protein is CASSPWTGNNEKLFF.

The chain combines TRBV2 with TRBJ1-6; the D gene is possibly TRBD1 (6 bases). In germline, CDR1 is SNHLY, CDR2 FYNNEI. V was shortened by 8 bases and J by 0 bases, with 14 bases between the two germline ends. The CDR3 has 16 residues. The CDR3 nucleotides are TGTGCCAGCGTCCACGGCAGGGGCTCCTATAATTCACCCCTCCACTTT. This sequence encodes CASVHGRGSYNSPLHF. Variable domain in full (rest from reference TRBV2 and TRBJ1-6): EPEVTQTPSHQVTQMGQEVILRCVPISNHLYFYWYRQILGQKVEFLVSFYNNEISEKSEIFDDQFSVERPDGSNFTLKIRSTKLEDSAMYFCASVHGRGSYNSPLHFGNGTRLTVT.

The chain joins TRBV7-2 to TRBJ1-1, with D maybe TRBD1 (5 bases). Trimming took off 5 bases at V and 5 bases at J, with 12 bases between the two ends. This CDR3 is built from 13 residues. Per germline, CDR1 SGHTA and CDR2 FQGNSA. As DNA, the CDR3 is TGTGCCAGCAGCCCCAGGGTGGGGACTGAAGCTTTCTTT. It translates to CASSPRVGTEAFF.

This clone showed up just once. The chain employs TRBV5-1 and TRBJ2-7; 7 bases align to TRBD1. Germline CDR1 reads SGHRS; CDR2 reads YFSETQ. The CDR3 consists of 16 residues. V dropped 0 bases and J dropped 3; count of bases not matched to a gene: 9. This chain's CDR3 is CASSLVATGIGYEQYF. CDR3 in DNA: TGCGCCAGCAGCTTGGTAGCGACAGGGATTGGCTACGAGCAGTACTTC. The full variable domain, completed using reference TRBV5-1 and TRBJ2-7, is KAGVTQTPRYLIKTRGQQVTLSCSPISGHRSVSWYQQTPGQGLQFLFEYFSETQRNKGNFPGRFSGRQFSNSRSEMNVSTLELGDSALYLCASSLVATGIGYEQYFGPGTRLTVT.

CDR3: CASSEGPAPSYEQYF. The CDR3 nucleotides are TGTGCCAGCAGTGAAGGGCCAGCACCATCCTACGAGCAGTACTTC. The V gene is TRBV6-1, the J gene TRBJ2-7; D gene ambiguous. The CDR3 sequence is 15 residues long. Between the trimmed V and J ends, which lost 1 base and 1 base, there was a span of 11 bases. Germline V gene sequence: CDR1 MNHNS, CDR2 SASEGT.

Written as DNA, the CDR3 is TGTGCCAGCAGTTTACAGGCTATTGAGCAGTTCTTC. This codes for CASSLQAIEQFF. The chain employs TRBV12-3 or TRBV12-4 and TRBJ2-1; D gene uncertain. CDR3 length: 12 residues. Trimming removed 2 bases at V and 9 bases at J, with 8 bases between.

The V gene is TRBV28, the J gene TRBJ1-4, with D uncertain. V gave up 7 bases and J gave up 6 bases, with 6 bases separating them. Germline CDR1 is MDHEN and CDR2 is SYDVKM. The length of the CDR3 is 11 residues. CDR3 sequence: CASTRDEKLFF. The CDR3 bases are TGTGCCAGCACCCGGGATGAAAAACTGTTTTTT.

This clone was found once. The chain joins TRBV6-2 or TRBV6-3 to TRBJ1-1; tentative D call: TRBD1 (6 bases). The germline V and J ends were trimmed by 6 bases and 8 bases, with 13 bases remaining between them. Germline V gene lookup returns CDR1 MNHEY and CDR2 SVGEGT. The CDR3 runs to 12 residues. The CDR3 sequence: CASRYRDKEAFF. CDR3 coding DNA: TGTGCCAGCAGGTACCGGGACAAGGAAGCTTTCTTT.

The chain is built from TRBV5-1 and TRBJ2-1; possible D gene TRBD2, 6 bases. From germline, CDR1 is SGHRS and CDR2 YFSETQ. The CDR3 has 15 amino acids. V lost 0 bases and J lost 4, with 11 bases in between. The CDR3: CASSLGLATYNEQFF. DNA of the CDR3: TGCGCCAGCAGCTTGGGCCTAGCGACATACAATGAGCAGTTCTTC.